Presented here are 22 T cell receptor beta chains from one specimen sequenced in a study of blood T cell repertoires in COVID-19 (dated by TCRdb to 2018 to 2020). The library came from the immunoSEQ multiplex PCR assay. TCRdb mirrors the immuneACCESS table, restricted to in-frame sequences. Some clones are absent from its copies; in checked studies, under half trace to an unresolved V gene, and the reason for the others is unknown. Present in this sample are about 180,000 clones, about nine tenths of which were seen just once. The ten largest clones add up to less than 25% of the sample. Source material: peripheral blood. These receptors originate from a man aged 65 to 85 with active or convalescent COVID-19.

The V and J genes are TRBV10-3 and TRBJ1-3; perhaps TRBD1 as D (5 bases). This CDR3 has 15 residues. Deletions cut 4 bases from V and 8 bases from J, with 18 bases between. CDR1 ENHRY and CDR2 SYGVKD come from the germline V gene. CDR3 protein: CAISAREAFWDTIYF. Written as DNA, the CDR3 is TGTGCCATCAGTGCCAGGGAGGCTTTTTGGGACACCATATATTTT.

The genes are TRBV11-2 and TRBJ1-1; D is undetermined. Germline V lookup: CDR1 SGHAT, CDR2 FQNNGV. V was cut by 6 bases and J by 5 bases, with 28 bases left in between. The CDR3 length is 18 residues. The CDR3 loop is CASRALNAPGRRYTEAFF. The CDR3 nucleotides are TGTGCCAGCAGGGCCCTTAACGCTCCCGGGCGGAGGTATACTGAAGCTTTCTTT.

J is TRBJ1-2 and V is TRBV6-5; TRBD1 agrees at 10 bases. V dropped 6 bases and J dropped 6; count of bases not matched to a gene: 7. Germline V gene data show CDR1 as MNHEY and CDR2 as SVGAGI. The CDR3 is made up of 14 amino acids. The CDR3: CASRFAGQGNGYTF. DNA of the CDR3: TGTGCCAGCAGGTTCGCGGGACAGGGGAATGGCTACACCTTC.

The rearrangement uses TRBV15 and TRBJ1-1; 8 bases are a match to TRBD1. The germline CDR1 and CDR2 sequences are LNHNV and YYDKDF (reference sequence). The V gene end was trimmed by 0 bases and the J gene end by 3 bases; junction bases not matched to a gene: 0. CDR3 length: 14 residues. This chain's CDR3 is CATSREDRDTEAFF. The CDR3 nucleotides are TGTGCCACCAGCAGAGAGGACAGGGACACTGAAGCTTTCTTT.

The chain combines TRBV6-2 or TRBV6-3 with TRBJ1-2, with D possibly being TRBD1 (6 bases). Trimming left V 5 bases short and J 5 bases short, with 15 bases between. CDR3 length: 14 amino acids. Per germline, CDR1 MNHEY and CDR2 SVGEGT. The CDR3 sequence: CASSLDRQKYGYTF. Written as DNA, the CDR3 is TGTGCCAGCAGTCTGGACAGACAAAAATATGGCTACACCTTC.

The V gene is TRBV6-5, the J gene TRBJ1-2; the match to TRBD1 covers 7 bases. The CDR3 covers 14 residues. CDR1 is MNHEY, CDR2 SVGAGI, per germline. With 4 bases clipped from V and 8 bases from J, the junction kept 10 bases outside the gene matches. CDR3 amino acids: CASSWDRVAGGYTF. CDR3 bases: TGTGCCAGCAGTTGGGACAGAGTCGCAGGAGGCTACACCTTC.

The chain is built from TRBV7-9 and TRBJ1-1; D may be TRBD1 (6 bases). There are 14 residues in the CDR3. Germline-derived CDR1 and CDR2 are SEHNR and FQNEAQ (reference sequence). The germline V and J ends were trimmed by 6 bases and 1 base, with 12 bases remaining between them. CDR3 loop: CASSLQGSNTEAFF. As DNA, the CDR3 is TGTGCCAGCAGTTTACAGGGCTCGAACACTGAAGCTTTCTTT. The full variable domain, rest sourced from reference TRBV7-9 and TRBJ1-1, is DTGVSQNPRHKITKRGQNVTFRCDPISEHNRLYWYRQTLGQGPEFLTYFQNEAQLEKSRLLSDRFSAERPKGSFSTLEIQRTEQGDSAMYLCASSLQGSNTEAFFGQGTRLTVV.

V and J are TRBV5-1 and TRBJ1-3; maybe TRBD1 (6 bases). V was shortened by 0 bases and J by 0 bases, with 10 bases between the two germline ends. The CDR3 covers 16 residues. Germline V gene lookup returns CDR1 SGHRS and CDR2 YFSETQ. The CDR3 reads CASSLAGARSGNTIYF. CDR3 nucleotides: TGCGCCAGCAGCTTGGCAGGGGCACGCTCTGGAAACACCATATATTTT. Together with reference TRBV5-1 and TRBJ1-3, the CDR3 gives the full variable domain: KAGVTQTPRYLIKTRGQQVTLSCSPISGHRSVSWYQQTPGQGLQFLFEYFSETQRNKGNFPGRFSGRQFSNSRSEMNVSTLELGDSALYLCASSLAGARSGNTIYFGEGSWLTVV.

This chain uses TRBV6-6 with TRBJ2-3; D is ambiguous. The CDR3 runs to 15 residues. V was cut by 0 bases and J by 5 bases, with 12 bases left in between. Per germline, CDR1 MNHNY and CDR2 SVGAGI (reference sequence). The CDR3 nucleotides are TGTGCCAGCAGTTACTCGATCCCCCCGAGAGATACGCAGTATTTT. This translates into CASSYSIPPRDTQYF.

The chain uses TRBV5-1 and TRBJ2-6; D not certain. V lost 3 bases and J lost 2, with 12 bases in between. Germline CDR1 SGHRS, CDR2 YFSETQ. The CDR3 has 16 residues. The CDR3 here is CASSSTSQTGANVLTF. The CDR3 coding sequence is TGCGCCAGCAGCTCCACATCTCAAACTGGGGCCAACGTCCTGACTTTC.

Regarding this clone: Other DNA sequences in the same sample also yield this CDR3. This CDR3 is CASSPRTGAYEQYF. In nucleotides, the CDR3 is TGTGCCAGCTCACCCCGGACAGGAGCCTACGAGCAGTACTTC. The chain couples TRBV18 to TRBJ2-7; TRBD1 agrees at 7 bases. The germline CDR1 and CDR2 sequences are KGHSH and LQKENI. Trimming cost V 3 bases and J 2 bases; bases outside gene matches: 4. This CDR3 is 14 amino acids long.

The chain couples TRBV11-2 to TRBJ2-7; 8 positions match TRBD1. The germline V gene encodes CDR1 SGHAT and CDR2 FQNNGV. The CDR3 is 16 residues long. V dropped 1 base and J dropped 2; count of bases not matched to a gene: 7. The CDR3 DNA follows: TGTGCCAGCAGCTTAGCCTCCGGGACAGGAACCTACGAGCAGTACTTC. As protein: CASSLASGTGTYEQYF. The variable domain in full, completed from reference TRBV11-2 and TRBJ2-7, reads EAGVAQSPRYKIIEKRQSVAFWCNPISGHATLYWYQQILGQGPKLLIQFQNNGVVDDSQLPKDRFSAERLKGVDSTLKIQPAKLEDSAVYLCASSLASGTGTYEQYFGPGTRLTVT.

The rearrangement links TRBV6-2 or TRBV6-3 to TRBJ1-5, with 7 positions matching TRBD1. From germline, CDR1 is MNHEY and CDR2 SVGEGT. V gave up 5 bases and J gave up 6 bases; unmatched junction bases: 4. This CDR3 is built from 13 residues. CDR3 sequence: CASSNDRVQPQHF. The CDR3 nucleotides read TGTGCCAGCAGTAATGACAGGGTTCAGCCCCAGCATTTT.

This CDR3 reads CASSAGLIANYGYTF. In DNA form, the CDR3 reads TGTGCCAGCAGCGCTGGACTCATAGCTAACTATGGCTACACCTTC. The rearrangement links TRBV5-4 to TRBJ1-2; no definite D call. The CDR3 length is 15 residues. Per the germline V gene, CDR1 is SGHNT and CDR2 is YYREEE (reference sequence). V was shortened by 4 bases and J by 0 bases, with 13 bases between the two germline ends.

This clone was picked up one time. The chain joins TRBV6-5 to TRBJ1-2; 8 nucleotides agree with TRBD1. This CDR3 spans 15 amino acids. The germline gives CDR1 MNHEY, CDR2 SVGAGI. Losses at the gene ends were 5 bases for V and 4 bases for J; bases not matched to a gene: 9. DNA of the CDR3: TGTGCCAGCAGTCCACGGACAGGGTGGGGCTATGGCTACACCTTC. Amino acid sequence: CASSPRTGWGYGYTF.

The chain couples TRBV5-4 to TRBJ2-3; 11 nucleotides agree with TRBD2. Germline trimming cut 2 bases from V and 2 bases from J; bases unmatched to any gene: 1. Germline assignment: CDR1 SGHNT and CDR2 YYREEE (reference sequence). The CDR3 spans 15 residues. CDR3 nucleotides: TGTGCCAGCAGCTTTAGCGGGGGGGTCACAGATACGCAGTATTTT. Translation: CASSFSGGVTDTQYF.

This clone showed up many times. V gene TRBV3-1 (or the pseudogene TRBV3-2) combines with J gene TRBJ1-5; D call uncertain. Germline CDR1 reads LGHDT; CDR2 reads YNNKEL (reference sequence). The CDR3 is made up of 14 amino acids. The ends were cut back, 4 bases at V and 5 bases at J, with 12 bases in the middle. The CDR3 DNA is TGTGCCAGCAGCCCCGTCGGGGTTTATCAGCCCCAGCATTTT. Its translation: CASSPVGVYQPQHF.

J is TRBJ1-1 and V is TRBV4-1; D may be TRBD1 (6 bases). The germline V and J ends were trimmed by 4 bases and 5 bases, with 20 bases remaining between them. Per the germline V gene, CDR1 is MGHRA and CDR2 is YSYEKL. This CDR3 is built from 16 residues. The CDR3 spells CASSRGQLGGETEAFF. CDR3 bases: TGCGCCAGCAGCCGGGGTCAGTTAGGGGGGGAAACTGAAGCTTTCTTT.

The J gene is TRBJ1-1, the V gene TRBV12-3 or TRBV12-4, with D unclear. This CDR3 contains 13 residues. V was clipped by 6 bases and J by 3 bases, with 11 bases between them. The CDR3 reads CASRLGQYTEAFF. The CDR3 region has the DNA TGTGCCAGCAGGCTGGGCCAATACACTGAAGCTTTCTTT.

A single count supports this clone. The chain combines TRBV28 with TRBJ1-1; 8 bases fit TRBD1. Germline CDR1 reads MDHEN; CDR2 reads SYDVKM. V shed 2 bases, J shed 7 bases, and the junction held 6 bases outside the gene matches. The CDR3 is 14 residues long. Here the CDR3 reads CASSLPRGLGEAFF. CDR3 coding DNA: TGTGCCAGCAGTTTACCCAGGGGGCTCGGTGAAGCTTTCTTT.

The CDR3 here is CASSPGDYGYTF. CDR3 nucleotide sequence: TGCGCCAGCAGCCCGGGGGACTATGGCTACACCTTC. This chain uses TRBV5-1 with TRBJ1-2; TRBD1 might be the D (5 bases). Trimming stripped 4 bases from V and 3 bases from J, with 7 bases between. CDR1 and CDR2 from the germline V gene are SGHRS and YFSETQ. There are 12 residues in the CDR3. Filled out from reference TRBV5-1 and TRBJ1-2, the complete variable domain reads KAGVTQTPRYLIKTRGQQVTLSCSPISGHRSVSWYQQTPGQGLQFLFEYFSETQRNKGNFPGRFSGRQFSNSRSEMNVSTLELGDSALYLCASSPGDYGYTFGSGTRLTVV.

The rearrangement uses TRBV28 and TRBJ1-1; 7 nucleotides match TRBD1. CDR3 length: 15 residues. V shed 6 bases, J shed 3 bases, and the junction held 10 bases outside the gene matches. Germline CDR1 reads MDHEN; CDR2 reads SYDVKM. CDR3 protein: CASRGDRGYHTEAFF. The CDR3 bases are TGTGCCAGCAGAGGGGACAGAGGCTATCACACTGAAGCTTTCTTT.